Below are 31 T cell receptor beta chains sequenced from a single sample in a study of brain T cells in children with intractable seizures. TCRdb's copy holds only in-frame clones and misses some; the assay was immunoSEQ multiplex PCR. The table has about 80,000 clones, under 95% seen once. Sample: peripheral blood, taken at surgery. The receptors were gathered from a girl aged 2 to 9 with Rasmussen encephalitis and intractable seizures.

The chain links TRBV6-5 to TRBJ1-5, with D uncertain. V was clipped by 2 bases and J by 2 bases, with 7 bases between them. Germline CDR1 and CDR2: MNHEY and SVGAGI. This CDR3 region has 14 residues. The CDR3 bases are TGTGCCAGCAGTTACACCAAAGGCAATCAGCCCCAGCATTTT. Protein: CASSYTKGNQPQHF.

The V call is TRBV19, the J call TRBJ2-1; D ambiguous. The CDR3 has 15 residues. Germline-derived CDR1 and CDR2 are LNHDA and SQIVND (reference sequence). Trimming stripped 6 bases from V and 2 bases from J, with 14 bases between. The CDR3 DNA reads TGTGCCAGTAGCCTGAGCTCCTCTCCCTACAATGAGCAGTTCTTC. It yields the protein CASSLSSSPYNEQFF.

This sequence joins TRBV7-9 and TRBJ2-5; D remains unclear. The germline V and J ends were trimmed by 3 bases and 2 bases, with 7 bases remaining between them. The CDR3 loop spans 13 amino acids. CDR1 and CDR2 (germline): SEHNR, FQNEAQ (reference sequence). In DNA, the CDR3 is TGTGCCAGCAGCTTCTCCCATCAAGAGACCCAGTACTTC. Amino acids: CASSFSHQETQYF.

The gene calls are TRBV5-4 and TRBJ2-6, with D uncertain. The CDR3 is 15 amino acids. The V gene's germline CDR1 is SGHNT and CDR2 YYREEE (reference sequence). Trimming removed 1 base from V and 0 bases from J, with 5 bases in between. The CDR3 loop reads CASSLIRSGANVLTF. The CDR3 DNA follows: TGTGCCAGCAGCTTGATCCGCTCTGGGGCCAACGTCCTGACTTTC.

The chain recombines TRBV13 with TRBJ1-1; no reliable D call. V lost 3 bases to trimming and J lost 5 bases, with 10 bases between them. Germline CDR1 reads PRHDT; CDR2 reads FYEKMQ (reference sequence). This CDR3 contains 13 residues. The CDR3 DNA reads as TGTGCCAGCAGCTTCGGACCTCGGACTGAAGCTTTCTTT. Encoded protein: CASSFGPRTEAFF. Variable domain in full (rest from reference TRBV13 and TRBJ1-1): AAGVIQSPRHLIKEKRETATLKCYPIPRHDTVYWYQQGPGQDPQFLISFYEKMQSDKGSIPDRFSAQQFSDYHSELNMSSLELGDSALYFCASSFGPRTEAFFGQGTRLTVV.

This chain connects TRBV7-9 to TRBJ1-3; D perhaps matches TRBD1 (5 bases). This CDR3 contains 16 residues. Germline V gives CDR1 SEHNR, CDR2 FQNEAQ (reference sequence). Trimming removed 5 bases from V and 2 bases from J, with 16 bases in between. As DNA, the CDR3 is TGTGCCAGCAGCCACTCCGGTGGGGGAACTGGAAACACCATATATTTT. Its translation: CASSHSGGGTGNTIYF.

This sequence joins TRBV7-3 and TRBJ2-1; TRBD2 might be the D (6 bases). Trimming removed 0 bases at V and 7 bases at J, with 10 bases between. The germline gives CDR1 SGHTA, CDR2 FQGTGA. The CDR3 loop spans 14 amino acids. CDR3 nucleotides: TGTGCCAGCAGCTTAACGGGGGGATTGAATGAGCAGTTCTTC. Translated, it gives CASSLTGGLNEQFF.

V gene TRBV4-1 combines with J gene TRBJ1-1; unclear D gene. The CDR3 has 15 amino acids. Germline V gene data show CDR1 as MGHRA and CDR2 as YSYEKL. Trimming pared 1 base from V and 1 base from J, leaving 10 bases between. Here the CDR3 DNA reads TGCGCCAGCAGCCAAGTACGTGACCCGAACACTGAAGCTTTCTTT. It yields the protein CASSQVRDPNTEAFF.

A single count supports this clone. The chain has TRBV5-4 and TRBJ2-3; the match to TRBD2 covers 11 bases. With 10 bases clipped from V and 0 bases from J, the junction kept 7 bases outside the gene matches. This CDR3 is built from 15 residues. In germline, CDR1 is SGHNT, CDR2 YYREEE (reference sequence). The CDR3 is CAGKTSGSSTDTQYF. CDR3 nucleotides: TGTGCCGGGAAAACTAGCGGGAGCAGCACAGATACGCAGTATTTT.

CDR3 loop: CASSQDRVYGYTF. As DNA, the CDR3 is TGTGCCAGCAGCCAAGACAGGGTCTATGGCTACACCTTC. V gene TRBV3-1 (or the pseudogene TRBV3-2) combines with J gene TRBJ1-2; a weak D match, TRBD1 (5 bases). The CDR3 sequence is 13 residues long. Per germline, CDR1 LGHDT and CDR2 YNNKEL (reference sequence). The V and J ends lost 0 bases and 4 bases respectively, with 6 bases between them.

V and J are TRBV9 and TRBJ1-1, with a weak D call TRBD1 (5 bases). Germline loops: CDR1 SGDLS, CDR2 YYNGEE. V dropped 0 bases and J dropped 1 base, with 10 bases sitting between them. CDR3 length: 15 residues. The CDR3 reads CASSVGRDGNTEAFF. The CDR3 nucleotides are TGTGCCAGCAGCGTAGGAAGGGACGGGAACACTGAAGCTTTCTTT.

The chain's CDR3 is CASSAGTSGDYEQYF. For the CDR3, the DNA is TGTGCCAGCAGCGCCGGGACTAGCGGGGACTACGAGCAGTACTTC. This chain connects TRBV9 to TRBJ2-7, with 13 nucleotides matching TRBD2. Per germline, CDR1 SGDLS and CDR2 YYNGEE. The CDR3 is 15 amino acids. V shed 3 bases, J shed 3 bases, and the junction held 3 bases outside the gene matches.

About this clone itself: This sample also contains other DNA sequences that code for the same CDR3. The chain joins TRBV12-3 or TRBV12-4 to TRBJ2-3; D gene uncertain. The CDR3 has 12 amino acids. The V and J ends lost 3 bases and 2 bases respectively, with 3 bases between them. In DNA form, the CDR3 reads TGTGCCAGCAGTTTCTTCACAGATACGCAGTATTTT. Its protein product is CASSFFTDTQYF.

The V gene is TRBV7-9, the J gene TRBJ2-6; no clear D gene. The CDR3 spans 14 residues. V was cut by 2 bases and J by 4 bases, with 6 bases left in between. Germline CDR1 SEHNR, CDR2 FQNEAQ (reference sequence). CDR3 sequence reads: CASSLRAGANVLTF. CDR3 nucleotide sequence: TGTGCCAGCAGCTTAAGAGCCGGGGCCAACGTCCTGACTTTC. The entire variable domain, with the rest obtained from reference TRBV7-9 and TRBJ2-6, is as follows: DTGVSQNPRHKITKRGQNVTFRCDPISEHNRLYWYRQTLGQGPEFLTYFQNEAQLEKSRLLSDRFSAERPKGSFSTLEIQRTEQGDSAMYLCASSLRAGANVLTFGAGSRLTVL.

V gene TRBV30 combines with J gene TRBJ1-1; the D is unclear. Germline V CDR1 and CDR2: GTSNPN, SVGIG (reference sequence). V was trimmed by 4 bases and J by 0 bases, leaving 9 bases between them. This CDR3 contains 13 residues. CDR3 protein: CAWTDGMNTEAFF. CDR3 DNA: TGTGCCTGGACCGACGGTATGAACACTGAAGCTTTCTTT.

This chain links TRBV5-4 with TRBJ2-5; D is unclear. The CDR3 totals 13 residues. Trimming pared 0 bases from V and 5 bases from J, leaving 8 bases between. Per the germline V gene, CDR1 is SGHNT and CDR2 is YYREEE (reference sequence). In DNA, the CDR3 is TGTGCCAGCAGCTTGGGGGGAAAGGAGACCCAGTACTTC. Protein sequence: CASSLGGKETQYF.

This chain joins TRBV4-1 and TRBJ1-2; D unclear. This CDR3 region has 14 residues. Germline V gene lookup returns CDR1 MGHRA and CDR2 YSYEKL. V was shortened by 0 bases and J by 3 bases, with 8 bases between the two germline ends. The CDR3: CASSQESTDYGYTF. The CDR3 nucleotides are TGCGCCAGCAGCCAAGAGTCAACAGACTATGGCTACACCTTC.

The chain recombines TRBV23-1 with TRBJ2-7; the D gene is possibly TRBD1 (6 bases). TRBV23-1 qualifies as an ORF whose function is uncertain. The germline V and J ends were trimmed by 0 bases and 5 bases, with 29 bases remaining between them. The CDR3 runs to 20 residues. The DNA of the CDR3 is TGCGCCAGCAGTCAATCGAACAGGGTTTCTCTAGCCCCCCTATCTGACGAGCAGTACTTC. It codes for CASSQSNRVSLAPLSDEQYF.

This chain joins TRBV4-1 and TRBJ2-1; a possible D gene is TRBD2 (5 bases). Germline assignment: CDR1 MGHRA and CDR2 YSYEKL. V lost 5 bases and J 6 bases, leaving 17 bases between the germline ends. CDR3 length: 15 residues. The DNA of the CDR3 is TGCGCCAGCAGCGGTGGGAGCCAGAGATCCAATGAGCAGTTCTTC. Translated: CASSGGSQRSNEQFF.

In its sample, this clone was seen once. The rearrangement joins TRBV5-1 to TRBJ2-7; weak D call: TRBD1 (6 bases). V was cut by 4 bases and J by 10 bases, with 18 bases left in between. Per the germline V gene, CDR1 is SGHRS and CDR2 is YFSETQ. The length of the CDR3 is 13 residues. Here the CDR3 reads CASSADYLGTQYF. Written as DNA, the CDR3 is TGCGCCAGCAGCGCGGATTACCTCGGGACACAGTACTTC.

V usage is TRBV30 and J usage is TRBJ1-5; 8 bases map to TRBD1. Germline CDR1 and CDR2: GTSNPN and SVGIG (reference sequence). The CDR3 is 16 residues long. With 2 bases clipped from V and 1 base from J, the junction kept 7 bases outside the gene matches. For the CDR3, the DNA is TGTGCCTGGAGTACGCCTGACAGGGGAAGCAATCAGCCCCAGCATTTT. It translates to CAWSTPDRGSNQPQHF.

V and J are TRBV29-1 and TRBJ2-1, with 8 positions matching TRBD2. This CDR3 is 16 amino acids long. Looked up from germline, CDR1 is SQVTM and CDR2 is ANQGSEA. V dropped 4 bases and J dropped 1; count of bases not matched to a gene: 9. The CDR3 sequence is CSVVGGEGLSYNEQFF. DNA for the CDR3: TGCAGCGTTGTCGGGGGGGAGGGGCTTTCCTACAATGAGCAGTTCTTC.

This chain links TRBV6-1 with TRBJ2-1; 7 nucleotides match TRBD2. Germline-derived CDR1 and CDR2 are MNHNS and SASEGT. Trimming took 2 bases from V and 4 from J; bases not matched to a gene: 5. CDR3 length equals 15 residues. The CDR3 loop is CASSEKRGIYNEQFF. CDR3 bases: TGTGCCAGCAGTGAAAAGCGGGGAATATACAATGAGCAGTTCTTC.

The chain has TRBV12-5 and TRBJ1-6, with 8 bases matching TRBD1. The CDR3 consists of 14 residues. V gave up 5 bases and J gave up 10 bases; unmatched junction bases: 7. The germline CDR1 and CDR2 sequences are LGHNT and FRNRAP. CDR3: CASGQGQAGSPLHF. Written as DNA, the CDR3 is TGTGCTAGTGGTCAGGGACAGGCGGGATCACCCCTCCACTTT.

This chain links TRBV23-1 with TRBJ1-2; D possibly corresponds to TRBD1 (6 bases). TRBV23-1 has ORF status, its function being uncertain. This CDR3 is built from 13 residues. V was cut by 4 bases and J by 8 bases, with 14 bases left in between. The CDR3 DNA is TGCGCCAGCAGTCGACACAGGGTTATGGGCTACACCTTC. It specifies CASSRHRVMGYTF.

The J gene is TRBJ2-1, the V gene TRBV12-3 or TRBV12-4; D is unresolved. V lost 6 bases to trimming and J lost 6 bases, with 12 bases between them. The CDR3 has 13 amino acids. CDR3 region: CASRPSRTNEQFF. CDR3 sequence (DNA): TGTGCCAGCAGACCCTCACGGACCAATGAGCAGTTCTTC.

The gene calls are TRBV7-9 and TRBJ1-4; D might be TRBD1 (5 bases). The CDR3 contains 13 residues. The germline V and J ends were trimmed by 5 bases and 8 bases, with 12 bases remaining between them. The germline gives CDR1 SEHNR, CDR2 FQNEAQ (reference sequence). This CDR3 is CASSAQGGEKLFF. CDR3 coding DNA: TGTGCCAGCAGCGCCCAGGGAGGAGAAAAACTGTTTTTT.

V and J are TRBV18 and TRBJ1-5; D perhaps matches TRBD1 (5 bases). Germline CDR1 KGHSH, CDR2 LQKENI. CDR3 size: 16 residues. V was clipped by 4 bases and J by 5 bases, with 18 bases between them. The CDR3 region has the DNA TGTGCCAGCTCACTGTCCTTTCAGGGAGAGGATCAGCCCCAGCATTTT. Its protein is CASSLSFQGEDQPQHF.

The chain has TRBV12-3 or TRBV12-4 and TRBJ2-5; D call uncertain. V was shortened by 1 base and J by 2 bases, with 5 bases between the two germline ends. The CDR3 has 13 residues. The CDR3 coding sequence is TGTGCCAGCAGTTTAGACGTGCAAGAGACCCAGTACTTC. Its translation: CASSLDVQETQYF.

The table lists this clone with a count of one. CDR3 region: CASSPGTSREQYF. The CDR3 nucleotides read TGTGCCAGCAGTCCCGGGACTTCGAGGGAGCAGTACTTC. The chain uses TRBV7-9 and TRBJ2-7; possible D gene TRBD2, 6 bases. V shed 6 bases and J shed 7 bases, with 16 bases lying between them. The CDR3 covers 13 residues. Germline V gives CDR1 SEHNR, CDR2 FQNEAQ (reference sequence).

The chain employs TRBV9 and TRBJ1-1; D is uncertain. The V gene's germline CDR1 is SGDLS and CDR2 YYNGEE. V was clipped by 0 bases and J by 1 base, with 10 bases between them. The CDR3 totals 15 residues. Written as DNA, the CDR3 is TGTGCCAGCAGCGTAGCTTCAGGATCGAACACTGAAGCTTTCTTT. It specifies CASSVASGSNTEAFF.